These 25 T cell receptor beta chains were all obtained from the same sample, sequenced in a study of T-cell reconstitution after alpha-beta-depleted transplantation in children. Library preparation (for TCRbeta) was performed with unique molecular identifiers. TCRdb processed the PCR reads anew with MiXCR; each CDR3 protein has one entry. Altogether under 850,000 distinct CDR3 sequences are present, 13% being singletons, with the ten largest covering 0.79%. The sample was PBMCs, taken before TCRalphabeta/CD19-depleted stem cell transplant. The receptors were sampled from a girl aged 2 to 10 with congenital amegakaryocytic thrombocytopenia, due to receive a stem cell transplant.

This sequence joins TRBV20-1 and TRBJ2-3; TRBD2 matches at 10 bases. After removal of 5 bases from V and 4 bases from J, the junction contained 9 bases not matched to a gene. The CDR3 runs 15 residues. Germline CDR1 reads DFQATT; CDR2 reads SNEGSKA (reference sequence). The CDR3 loop is CSAPGRGTSADTQYF. CDR3 nucleotide sequence: TGCAGTGCTCCCGGGCGCGGGACTAGCGCAGATACGCAGTATTTT.

V is TRBV29-1 and J is TRBJ2-5; weak D call: TRBD2 (6 bases). CDR3 size: 13 residues. Germline values: CDR1 SQVTM, CDR2 ANQGSEA. The ends were cut back, 1 base at V and 5 bases at J, with 11 bases in the middle. The CDR3 DNA reads as TGCAGCGTTGAAGTTCGCCTAGCGGAGACCCAGTACTTC. Encoded protein: CSVEVRLAETQYF.

This clonotype was found a few times. Written as DNA, the CDR3 is TGCGCCAGCAGTTCCGGGACAACTATCACAGATACGCAGTATTTT. Translating gives CASSSGTTITDTQYF. The chain recombines TRBV5-1 with TRBJ2-3, with TRBD1 as a possible D gene (6 bases). The ends were cut back, 5 bases at V and 2 bases at J, with 15 bases in the middle. Germline V lookup: CDR1 SGHRS, CDR2 YFSETQ. This CDR3 is 15 amino acids long.

This clonotype showed up many times. The J gene is TRBJ1-5, the V gene TRBV5-1; a weak D match, TRBD1 (5 bases). Germline CDR1 and CDR2: SGHRS and YFSETQ. This CDR3 region has 15 residues. V shed 1 base and J shed 0 bases, with 8 bases lying between them. CDR3 bases: TGCGCCAGCAGCTTGACAGGACATAGCAATCAGCCCCAGCATTTT. Translation: CASSLTGHSNQPQHF.

CDR3 region: CASSVAGGSDEQFF. The DNA for the CDR3 is TGTGCCAGCAGCGTGGCGGGAGGATCGGATGAGCAGTTCTTC. The genes are TRBV12-3 or TRBV12-4 and TRBJ2-1; 8 nucleotides line up with TRBD2. The CDR3 consists of 14 residues. Trimming cost V 6 bases and J 8 bases; bases outside gene matches: 9.

This clonotype was recorded at least ten times. This sequence joins TRBV20-1 and TRBJ1-2; D uncertain. Trimming took off 6 bases at V and 6 bases at J, with 8 bases between the two ends. The CDR3 contains 10 residues. CDR1 and CDR2 from the germline V gene are DFQATT and SNEGSKA (reference sequence). This CDR3 reads CSAGEHGYTF. The CDR3 DNA reads TGCAGTGCCGGGGAGCATGGCTACACCTTC.

This clonotype was seen more than once but under ten times. The chain couples TRBV15 to TRBJ2-1, with D unclear. Germline CDR1 LNHNV, CDR2 YYDKDF (reference sequence). CDR3 size: 13 residues. V was trimmed by 5 bases and J by 4 bases, leaving 9 bases between them. The CDR3 here is CATSQRSYNEQFF. The CDR3 DNA follows: TGTGCCACCAGCCAGAGATCGTACAATGAGCAGTTCTTC.

Details on this clonotype: A read error may produce the germline difference seen at one junction end. The genes are TRBV20-1 and TRBJ2-5; TRBD2 is a possible D gene (5 bases). Germline CDR1 is DFQATT and CDR2 is SNEGSKA (reference sequence). The CDR3 covers 17 residues. The CDR3 sequence is CCARSVSGFDPQETQYF. The DNA of the CDR3 is TGCTGTGCTAGATCAGTCTCGGGGTTTGACCCTCAAGAGACCCAGTACTTC.

This clonotype has a count of ten or more. The chain combines TRBV5-1 with TRBJ2-1, with D possibly being TRBD2 (5 bases). This CDR3 contains 14 residues. Germline V gives CDR1 SGHRS, CDR2 YFSETQ. V was pared by 2 bases and J by 7 bases, with 13 bases between. CDR3: CASSFTGVLNEQFF. The DNA of the CDR3 is TGCGCCAGCAGCTTCACCGGGGTCCTGAATGAGCAGTTCTTC.

Concerning this clonotype: This may arise from a read error, as a much more abundant clone is one base away. J is TRBJ2-3 and V is TRBV7-8; perhaps TRBD2 as D (5 bases). The CDR3 is 14 residues long. Germline CDR1 reads SGHVS; CDR2 reads FQNEAQ. This chain's CDR3 is CAGSPKRNTDTQYF. CDR3 nucleotides: TGTGCCGGCAGCCCGAAGCGGAACACAGATACGCAGTATTTT. The full variable domain, rest sourced from reference TRBV7-8 and TRBJ2-3, is GAGVSQSPRYKVAKRGQDVALRCDPISGHVSLFWYQQALGQGPEFLTYFQNEAQLDKSGLPSDRFFAERPEGSVSTLKIQRTQQEDSAVYLCAGSPKRNTDTQYFGPGTRLTVL.

The genes are TRBV28 and TRBJ2-7, with unresolved D. The CDR3 runs to 16 residues. Germline CDR1 is MDHEN and CDR2 is SYDVKM. Trimming removed 4 bases at V and 2 bases at J, with 18 bases between. CDR3 amino acids: CASSSPLRTPTYEQYF. CDR3 nucleotide sequence: TGTGCCAGCAGTTCTCCACTCCGGACGCCTACCTACGAGCAGTACTTC.

The chain carries TRBV5-1 and TRBJ2-1; 9 nucleotides align to TRBD2. Germline values: CDR1 SGHRS, CDR2 YFSETQ. This CDR3 comprises 14 residues. J lost 10 bases, V lost 4 bases, and 9 bases had no gene match. The CDR3 DNA sequence: TGCGCCAGCAGCCGTGCTAGCGCGGGGGGGGAGCAGTTCTTC. Translation: CASSRASAGGEQFF. Based on the CDR3 plus reference TRBV5-1 and TRBJ2-1, the full variable domain is KAGVTQTPRYLIKTRGQQVTLSCSPISGHRSVSWYQQTPGQGLQFLFEYFSETQRNKGNFPGRFSGRQFSNSRSEMNVSTLELGDSALYLCASSRASAGGEQFFGPGTRLTVL.

This clonotype has at least ten counts. The chain has TRBV20-1 and TRBJ2-7; D may correspond to TRBD1 or TRBD2 (6 bases each). Between the trimmed V and J ends, which lost 5 bases and 5 bases, there was a span of 13 bases. The CDR3 has 12 residues. Germline V gives CDR1 DFQATT, CDR2 SNEGSKA (reference sequence). CDR3 bases: TGCAGTGCTGAACAGGGACTTAACGAGCAGTACTTC. Translated: CSAEQGLNEQYF.

This clonotype was counted many times. The chain carries TRBV12-3 or TRBV12-4 and TRBJ2-5; the D is unclear. Deletions cut 4 bases from V and 5 bases from J, with 29 bases between. The CDR3 sequence is 19 residues long. CDR3 DNA sequence: TGTGCCAGCAGTTACGGTGGCCCCCCCTACGGTCTGCCAAAGGAGACCCAGTACTTC. Amino acids: CASSYGGPPYGLPKETQYF.

The table lists this clonotype with many counts. V gene TRBV12-3 or TRBV12-4 combines with J gene TRBJ2-7, with D perhaps TRBD2 (5 bases). This CDR3 spans 13 amino acids. The ends were cut back, 6 bases at V and 4 bases at J, with 13 bases in the middle. The CDR3: CASSPHGIYEQYF. CDR3 coding DNA: TGTGCCAGCAGCCCCCACGGGATTTACGAGCAGTACTTC.

This clonotype was seen at least ten times. The CDR3 nucleotides are TGTGCCAGCAGTTTTATTGTGTGGGGGACCACTAACTATGGCTACACCTTC. Translated, it gives CASSFIVWGTTNYGYTF. The chain links TRBV12-3 or TRBV12-4 to TRBJ1-2, with D maybe TRBD1 (5 bases). There are 17 residues in the CDR3. Trimming took 3 bases from V and 0 from J, leaving 17 bases between them.

This clonotype was seen at least ten times. The chain is built from TRBV20-1 and TRBJ1-5; D perhaps matches TRBD1 (6 bases). Looked up from germline, CDR1 is DFQATT and CDR2 is SNEGSKA (reference sequence). Between the trimmed V and J ends, which lost 1 base and 7 bases, there was a span of 20 bases. This CDR3 is 16 amino acids long. The CDR3, as DNA: TGCAGTGCTAGAGCTTATCTAAGGGCAGGGGACCAGCCCCAGCATTTT. Amino acids: CSARAYLRAGDQPQHF.

This clonotype was recorded once. The chain couples TRBV7-8 to TRBJ2-7; TRBD2 is a possible D gene (5 bases). Between the trimmed V and J ends, which lost 4 bases and 0 bases, there was a span of 16 bases. Germline CDR1 SGHVS, CDR2 FQNEAQ. This CDR3 spans 16 amino acids. The CDR3 reads CASSSFLTGSSYEQYF. The CDR3 DNA reads TGTGCCAGCAGCTCGTTTCTCACGGGGAGCTCCTACGAGCAGTACTTC.

Only a few counts were recorded for this clonotype. The chain links TRBV6-6 to TRBJ1-5; D unclear. The CDR3 runs 12 residues. Germline V gene lookup returns CDR1 MNHNY and CDR2 SVGAGI (reference sequence). V was clipped by 5 bases and J by 2 bases, with 4 bases between them. The chain's CDR3 is CASSQRNQPQHF. The DNA of the CDR3 is TGTGCCAGCAGTCAGCGCAATCAGCCCCAGCATTTT.

The chain joins TRBV15 to TRBJ2-5; D call uncertain. The CDR3 consists of 14 residues. The V gene lost 0 bases and the J gene lost 5 bases, with 10 bases spanning the gap. Germline V gene lookup returns CDR1 LNHNV and CDR2 YYDKDF (reference sequence). The chain's CDR3 is CATSRDGRAETQYF. The CDR3 coding sequence is TGTGCCACCAGCAGAGATGGACGGGCCGAGACCCAGTACTTC.

This clonotype showed up many times. This chain joins TRBV29-1 and TRBJ2-7; a possible D gene is TRBD1 (5 bases). Germline lookup yields CDR1 SQVTM and CDR2 ANQGSEA. V lost 6 bases, J lost 1 base, and 13 bases lay in between. The CDR3 is 13 residues long. In nucleotides, the CDR3 is TGCAGCGTGGAACTGACAGAATCCTACGAGCAGTACTTC. This codes for CSVELTESYEQYF.

The CDR3 protein is CASSRGLGASFRYNSISYNEQFF. CDR3 sequence (DNA): TGTGCCAGCAGCCGGGGCCTGGGGGCTAGCTTTCGTTACAACTCTATCTCCTACAATGAGCAGTTCTTC. V gene TRBV4-2 combines with J gene TRBJ2-1, with D possibly matching TRBD1 (6 bases). The CDR3 is made up of 23 amino acids. V was clipped by 4 bases and J by 0 bases, with 34 bases between them. CDR1 and CDR2 (germline): LGHNA, YNFKEQ.

The rearrangement uses TRBV7-9 and TRBJ2-7; 8 bases match TRBD2. V lost 3 bases and J lost 1; bases outside the gene matches: 8. The CDR3 sequence is 16 residues long. Germline CDR1 SEHNR, CDR2 FQNEAQ (reference sequence). The CDR3 DNA sequence: TGTGCCAGCAGCTTGGAAGCGGGAGCCCTTTCCTACGAGCAGTACTTC. It encodes CASSLEAGALSYEQYF.

The sample holds many counts of this clonotype. This sequence joins TRBV6-5 and TRBJ2-7; TRBD2 might be the D (5 bases). The CDR3 sequence is 13 residues long. CDR1 is MNHEY and CDR2 is SVGAGI in the germline V gene. Trimming cost V 7 bases and J 1 base, with 11 bases left between them. This CDR3 reads CASTSGDSYEQYF. The CDR3 nucleotides are TGTGCCAGCACCTCCGGGGATTCCTACGAGCAGTACTTC.

This clonotype was found many times. The CDR3, as DNA: TGCAGTGCGGGGATCTCCTACGAGCAGTACTTC. Translating it yields CSAGISYEQYF. The chain carries TRBV20-1 and TRBJ2-7; D remains unclear. From germline, CDR1 is DFQATT and CDR2 SNEGSKA (reference sequence). This CDR3 has 11 residues. V gave up 6 bases and J gave up 0 bases, with 6 bases separating them.